This T cell receptor beta chain was documented in a study of T cell responses to AZD1222 COVID-19 vaccine. The CDR3 has 15 residues. Germline CDR1 SGHVS, CDR2 FQNEAQ. V was shortened by 3 bases and J by 2 bases, with 11 bases between the two germline ends. TCRdb's table, derived via immunoSEQ multiplex PCR, lists solely in-frame clones and lacks some. The table records some 170,000 clones, 75% to 90% of them present only once. The specimen was peripheral blood, collected 28 days after the second dose of the MenACWY control vaccine. The clonotype was recovered from an adult who received the MenACWY meningococcal vaccine as a control. This sequence joins TRBV7-8 and TRBJ2-1; D ambiguous. The DNA of the CDR3 is TGTGCCAGCAGCTTTAAAGTCTCCACCTACAATGAGCAGTTCTTC. Translated: CASSFKVSTYNEQFF.